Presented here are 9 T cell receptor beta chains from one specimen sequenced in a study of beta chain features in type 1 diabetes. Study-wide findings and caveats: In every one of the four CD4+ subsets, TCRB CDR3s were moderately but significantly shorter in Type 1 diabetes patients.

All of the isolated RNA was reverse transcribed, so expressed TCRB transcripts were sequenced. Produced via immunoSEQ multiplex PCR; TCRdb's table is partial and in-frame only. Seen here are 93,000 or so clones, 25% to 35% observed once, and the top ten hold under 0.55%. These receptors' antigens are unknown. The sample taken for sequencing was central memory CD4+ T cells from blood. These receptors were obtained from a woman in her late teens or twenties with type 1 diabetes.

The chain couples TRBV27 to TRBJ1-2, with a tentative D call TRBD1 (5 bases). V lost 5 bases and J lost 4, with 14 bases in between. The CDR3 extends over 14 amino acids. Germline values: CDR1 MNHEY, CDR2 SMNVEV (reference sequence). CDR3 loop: CASSPRQGGYGYTF. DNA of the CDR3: TGTGCCAGCAGTCCCCGGCAGGGTGGCTATGGCTACACCTTC.

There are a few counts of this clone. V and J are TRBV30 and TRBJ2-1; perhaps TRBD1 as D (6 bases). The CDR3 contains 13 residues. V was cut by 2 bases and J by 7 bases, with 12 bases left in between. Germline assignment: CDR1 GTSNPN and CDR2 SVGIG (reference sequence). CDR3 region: CAWSQGLGNEQFF. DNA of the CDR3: TGTGCCTGGAGTCAGGGGCTTGGGAATGAGCAGTTCTTC.

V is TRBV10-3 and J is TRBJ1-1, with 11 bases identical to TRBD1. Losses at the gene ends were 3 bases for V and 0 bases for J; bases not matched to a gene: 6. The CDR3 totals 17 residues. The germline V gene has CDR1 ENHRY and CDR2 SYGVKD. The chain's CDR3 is CAISDWDRGSVNTEAFF. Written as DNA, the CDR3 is TGTGCCATCAGTGACTGGGACAGGGGGTCTGTGAACACTGAAGCTTTCTTT.

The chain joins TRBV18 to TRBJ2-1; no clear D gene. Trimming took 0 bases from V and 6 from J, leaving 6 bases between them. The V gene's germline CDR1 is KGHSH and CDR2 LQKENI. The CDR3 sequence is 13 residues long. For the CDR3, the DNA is TGTGCCAGCTCACCACCGGCTAGCAATGAGCAGTTCTTC. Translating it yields CASSPPASNEQFF.

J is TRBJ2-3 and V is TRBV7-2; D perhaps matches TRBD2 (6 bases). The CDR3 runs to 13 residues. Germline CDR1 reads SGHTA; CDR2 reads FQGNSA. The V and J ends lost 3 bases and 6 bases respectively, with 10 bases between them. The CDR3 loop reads CASSFGTGDTQYF. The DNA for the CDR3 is TGTGCCAGCAGCTTTGGGACTGGCGATACGCAGTATTTT.

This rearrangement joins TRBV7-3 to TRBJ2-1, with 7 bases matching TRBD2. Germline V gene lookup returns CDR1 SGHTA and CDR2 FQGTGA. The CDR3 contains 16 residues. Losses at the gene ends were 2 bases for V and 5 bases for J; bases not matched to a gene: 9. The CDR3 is CASSLLSRESNNEQFF. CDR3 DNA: TGTGCCAGCAGCTTACTGTCGCGGGAGTCCAACAATGAGCAGTTCTTC.

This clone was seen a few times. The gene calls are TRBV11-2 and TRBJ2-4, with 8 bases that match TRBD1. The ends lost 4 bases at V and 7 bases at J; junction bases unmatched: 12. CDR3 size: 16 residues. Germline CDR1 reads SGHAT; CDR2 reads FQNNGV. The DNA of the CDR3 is TGTGCCAGCAGCTCTACCGGGACAGGCGTCTGGAACATTCAGTACTTC. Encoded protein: CASSSTGTGVWNIQYF.

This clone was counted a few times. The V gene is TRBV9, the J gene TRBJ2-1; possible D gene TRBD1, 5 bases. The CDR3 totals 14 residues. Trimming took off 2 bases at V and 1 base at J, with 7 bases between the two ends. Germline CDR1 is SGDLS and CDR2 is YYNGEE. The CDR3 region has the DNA TGTGCCAGCAGCGTGACAGAATCCTACAATGAGCAGTTCTTC. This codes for CASSVTESYNEQFF.

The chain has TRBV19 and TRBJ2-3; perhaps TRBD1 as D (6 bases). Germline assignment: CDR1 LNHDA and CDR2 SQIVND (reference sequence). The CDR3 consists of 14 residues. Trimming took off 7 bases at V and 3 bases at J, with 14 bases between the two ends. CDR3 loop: CASKVEQGTDTQYF. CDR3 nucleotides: TGTGCCAGTAAGGTTGAACAGGGTACAGATACGCAGTATTTT.